Presented here are 25 T cell receptor beta chains from one specimen sequenced in a study of blood T cell repertoires in COVID-19. Data came from immunoSEQ multiplex PCR; TCRdb stores just in-frame clones and leaves some out. The table has hundreds of thousands of clones, around 85% seen once. Sequenced input: PBMCs or T cells enriched from blood (not recorded which). These TCRs come from a man aged 35-49 years who had recovered from COVID-19.

This clone was detected a few times. The rearrangement links TRBV6-5 to TRBJ2-7; D unresolved. Germline V gene data show CDR1 as MNHEY and CDR2 as SVGAGI. Trimming took 6 bases from V and 3 from J, leaving 6 bases between them. CDR3 size: 11 residues. Here the CDR3 DNA reads TGTGCCAGCAGAGTCAGCTACGAGCAGTACTTC. This codes for CASRVSYEQYF.

A note on this clone: The junction differs from germline at one of its ends, possibly a read error. The J gene is TRBJ2-1, the V gene TRBV7-3; no clear D. Germline V lookup: CDR1 SGHTA, CDR2 FQGTGA. The CDR3 contains 15 residues. The CDR3 protein is CASSLTTLSYNEQFF. CDR3 in DNA: TGTGCCAGCAGCCTAACGACACTCTCCTACAATGAGCAGTTCTTC.

The V and J genes are TRBV19 and TRBJ1-2; tentative D call: TRBD1 (6 bases). Germline CDR1 is LNHDA and CDR2 is SQIVND (reference sequence). The CDR3 spans 15 residues. Trimming removed 5 bases at V and 2 bases at J, with 15 bases between. The CDR3 here is CASSANRDGNYGYTF. CDR3 DNA: TGTGCCAGTAGTGCTAACAGGGACGGAAACTATGGCTACACCTTC. The whole variable domain, filled in from reference TRBV19 and TRBJ1-2, reads DGGITQSPKYLFRKEGQNVTLSCEQNLNHDAMYWYRQDPGQGLRLIYYSQIVNDFQKGDIAEGYSVSREKKESFPLTVTSAQKNPTAFYLCASSANRDGNYGYTFGSGTRLTVV.

The chain has TRBV28 and TRBJ2-2, with 7 positions matching TRBD2. Trimming at V came to 3 bases and at J to 4 bases, leaving 5 bases not matched to a gene. CDR3 size: 15 residues. Germline V gene data show CDR1 as MDHEN and CDR2 as SYDVKM. CDR3 DNA: TGTGCCAGCAGTTTGGGAGGGCCGGGCACCGGGGAGCTGTTTTTT. Amino acids: CASSLGGPGTGELFF.

This clone came up many times. The chain employs TRBV4-2 and TRBJ2-7, with 10 bases identical to TRBD1. V lost 7 bases and J lost 3; bases outside the gene matches: 3. The CDR3 is made up of 13 amino acids. CDR1 is LGHNA, CDR2 YNFKEQ, per germline. CDR3 amino acids: CASTGQGDYEQYF. The DNA for the CDR3 is TGTGCCAGCACCGGACAGGGGGACTACGAGCAGTACTTC.

CDR3 DNA sequence: TGTGCCACCAGTGGTGGTAGCGGGAGCTTTTTCACAGATACGCAGTATTTT. This gives the protein CATSGGSGSFFTDTQYF. This chain links TRBV24-1 with TRBJ2-3, with 9 bases fitting TRBD2. The germline V gene encodes CDR1 KGHDR and CDR2 SFDVKD. The CDR3 contains 17 residues. V gave up 5 bases and J gave up 2 bases; unmatched junction bases: 10.

This chain uses TRBV3-1 (or the pseudogene TRBV3-2) with TRBJ2-1; D might be TRBD2 (6 bases). Looked up from germline, CDR1 is LGHDT and CDR2 is YNNKEL (reference sequence). This CDR3 contains 14 residues. The germline V and J ends were trimmed by 1 base and 8 bases, with 12 bases remaining between them. The CDR3 is CASSQAGGWDEQFF. The CDR3 nucleotides are TGTGCCAGCAGCCAAGCTGGGGGGTGGGATGAGCAGTTCTTC.

The chain uses TRBV28 and TRBJ2-1; D is perhaps TRBD2 (6 bases). The CDR3 loop spans 15 amino acids. Germline CDR1 reads MDHEN; CDR2 reads SYDVKM. The V and J ends lost 2 bases and 4 bases respectively, with 12 bases between them. This CDR3 reads CASSLIEGGYNEQFF. CDR3 coding DNA: TGTGCCAGCAGTTTAATAGAGGGAGGATACAATGAGCAGTTCTTC.

The chain has TRBV5-1 and TRBJ2-1, with TRBD2 matching over 8 bases. Germline loops: CDR1 SGHRS, CDR2 YFSETQ. J was trimmed by 15 bases and V by 0 bases; bases with no gene match: 5. The CDR3 length is 12 residues. The CDR3 sequence is CASSLVREASFF. CDR3 sequence (DNA): TGCGCCAGCAGCTTGGTGCGGGAGGCCTCGTTCTTC.

The chain carries TRBV4-1 and TRBJ1-5; maybe TRBD1 (5 bases). The CDR3 totals 14 residues. Germline CDR1 reads MGHRA; CDR2 reads YSYEKL. Between the trimmed V and J ends, which lost 4 bases and 3 bases, there was a span of 10 bases. DNA for the CDR3: TGCGCCAGCAGCCTTGGGGACTTCAATCAGCCCCAGCATTTT. Its translation: CASSLGDFNQPQHF.

The chain is built from TRBV18 and TRBJ1-3; no definite D call. V was pared by 9 bases and J by 4 bases, with 7 bases between. Germline loops: CDR1 KGHSH, CDR2 LQKENI. CDR3 length: 11 residues. The CDR3 is CASPQGNTIYF. The DNA for the CDR3 is TGTGCCAGTCCGCAGGGAAACACCATATATTTT.

V gene TRBV11-3 combines with J gene TRBJ1-5; the D is unclear. Germline V gives CDR1 SGHNT, CDR2 YENEEA. The V end was cut by 0 bases, the J end by 2 bases, with 8 bases between. This CDR3 is 15 amino acids long. DNA of the CDR3: TGTGCCAGCAGCTTAGACAGGAAGCGCAATCAGCCCCAGCATTTT. Translation: CASSLDRKRNQPQHF.

The rearrangement joins TRBV19 to TRBJ1-1; 8 nucleotides agree with TRBD1. The CDR3 loop spans 15 amino acids. The V and J ends lost 6 bases and 5 bases, in that order; junction bases with no gene match: 11. Per the germline V gene, CDR1 is LNHDA and CDR2 is SQIVND (reference sequence). The CDR3 region is CASRGRTGRVTEAFF. The CDR3 DNA is TGTGCCAGTAGGGGACGGACAGGGAGGGTGACTGAAGCTTTCTTT.

The genes are TRBV6-1 and TRBJ1-2, with 7 bases that match TRBD1. Germline CDR1 is MNHNS and CDR2 is SASEGT. V shed 3 bases and J 7 bases; nucleotides not matched to a gene: 2. The CDR3 contains 12 residues. CDR3 sequence: CASSERQGGYTF. The CDR3 DNA reads as TGTGCCAGCAGTGAGAGACAGGGTGGCTACACCTTC.

The chain has TRBV7-2 and TRBJ2-7, with TRBD2 matching over 9 bases. The CDR3 loop spans 15 amino acids. V dropped 1 base and J dropped 2; count of bases not matched to a gene: 3. Germline V gives CDR1 SGHTA, CDR2 FQGNSA. CDR3 nucleotide sequence: TGTGCCAGCAGCTTAGATGGCGGGAGGGCCTACGAGCAGTACTTC. Amino acids: CASSLDGGRAYEQYF.

The chain employs TRBV7-2 and TRBJ2-7; D is uncertain. This CDR3 is 11 amino acids long. V lost 2 bases and J lost 7, with 6 bases in between. CDR1 is SGHTA, CDR2 FQGNSA, per germline. The CDR3 DNA sequence: TGTGCCAGCAGCTTACTGAGGGAGCAGTACTTC. Its translation is CASSLLREQYF.

This clone was seen only a few times. This chain links TRBV2 with TRBJ1-3; TRBD1 might be the D (6 bases). V dropped 6 bases and J dropped 4 bases, with 13 bases sitting between them. The CDR3 is 14 residues long. CDR1 is SNHLY, CDR2 FYNNEI, per germline. The CDR3 DNA is TGTGCCAGCAGCAACAGGGCAGGAGGAAACACCATATATTTT. Its translation is CASSNRAGGNTIYF.

This rearrangement joins TRBV2 to TRBJ2-1; the match to TRBD2 covers 12 bases. The V and J ends lost 5 bases and 6 bases, in that order; junction bases with no gene match: 17. Per germline, CDR1 SNHLY and CDR2 FYNNEI. The CDR3 has 19 residues. The CDR3 nucleotides read TGTGCCAGCAGTCGGGACACCGGACTAGCGGGAAGTGCCGTCAATGAGCAGTTCTTC. This codes for CASSRDTGLAGSAVNEQFF.

This chain joins TRBV4-2 and TRBJ2-5, with 8 bases aligning to TRBD2. V lost 6 bases to trimming and J lost 5 bases; unmatched junction nucleotides: 11. The CDR3 is 15 amino acids. The germline V gene has CDR1 LGHNA and CDR2 YNFKEQ. This CDR3 is CASSREGSLGETQYF. As DNA, the CDR3 is TGTGCCAGCAGTCGGGAGGGGTCCCTCGGGGAGACCCAGTACTTC.

The chain links TRBV9 to TRBJ2-2; 7 nucleotides align to TRBD2. The CDR3 runs 15 residues. Per germline, CDR1 SGDLS and CDR2 YYNGEE. V was clipped by 0 bases and J by 3 bases; unmatched bases: 2. CDR3 nucleotide sequence: TGTGCCAGCAGCGTAGCTAGCGGCTACACCGGGGAGCTGTTTTTT. It translates to CASSVASGYTGELFF. The whole variable domain, filled in from reference TRBV9 and TRBJ2-2, reads DSGVTQTPKHLITATGQRVTLRCSPRSGDLSVYWYQQSLDQGLQFLIQYYNGEERAKGNILERFSAQQFPDLHSELNLSSLELGDSALYFCASSVASGYTGELFFGEGSRLTVL.

The chain is built from TRBV6-4 and TRBJ2-7; tentative D call: TRBD1 (6 bases). Germline loops: CDR1 MRHNA, CDR2 SNTAGT. The V gene lost 3 bases and the J gene lost 12 bases, with 24 bases spanning the gap. The CDR3 runs 15 residues. The CDR3 region is CASSDPGHLVKRRYF. In DNA form, the CDR3 reads TGTGCCAGCAGTGATCCGGGACATCTCGTAAAAAGACGGTACTTC.

The J gene is TRBJ2-3, the V gene TRBV5-6; weak D call: TRBD2 (5 bases). V shed 0 bases and J shed 1 base, with 6 bases lying between them. Germline V gene data show CDR1 as SGHDT and CDR2 as YYEEEE. The CDR3 loop spans 14 amino acids. Here the CDR3 reads CASSLGSGTDTQYF. The CDR3 DNA reads TGTGCCAGCAGCTTGGGTAGCGGCACAGATACGCAGTATTTT. Variable domain in full (rest from reference TRBV5-6 and TRBJ2-3): DAGVTQSPTHLIKTRGQQVTLRCSPKSGHDTVSWYQQALGQGPQFIFQYYEEEERQRGNFPDRFSGHQFPNYSSELNVNALLLGDSALYLCASSLGSGTDTQYFGPGTRLTVL.

The chain has TRBV7-2 and TRBJ2-7; 9 positions match TRBD1. V lost 4 bases, J lost 3 bases, and 4 bases stayed unmatched. CDR3 length: 14 residues. Per the germline V gene, CDR1 is SGHTA and CDR2 is FQGNSA. The CDR3 sequence: CASSSDRGFYEQYF. The DNA of the CDR3 is TGTGCCAGCAGCTCGGACAGGGGATTCTACGAGCAGTACTTC.

CDR3 residues: CASFITGHYTEAFF. The CDR3 DNA reads as TGTGCCAGCTTTATAACGGGACACTACACTGAAGCTTTCTTT. The chain is built from TRBV2 and TRBJ1-1, with D possibly TRBD1 on 6 matching bases. Trimming took off 8 bases at V and 3 bases at J, with 16 bases between the two ends. Germline V gives CDR1 SNHLY, CDR2 FYNNEI. The CDR3 extends over 14 amino acids. Based on the CDR3 plus reference TRBV2 and TRBJ1-1, the full variable domain is EPEVTQTPSHQVTQMGQEVILRCVPISNHLYFYWYRQILGQKVEFLVSFYNNEISEKSEIFDDQFSVERPDGSNFTLKIRSTKLEDSAMYFCASFITGHYTEAFFGQGTRLTVV.

Details on this clone: The same CDR3 can be traced to other DNA sequences in this sample. The chain carries TRBV3-1 (or the pseudogene TRBV3-2) and TRBJ2-7; 11 bases line up with TRBD2. Trimming at V came to 4 bases and at J to 4 bases, leaving 3 bases not matched to a gene. The CDR3 extends over 14 amino acids. Germline values: CDR1 LGHDT, CDR2 YNNKEL (reference sequence). The CDR3 spells CASSLAGGPYEQYF. CDR3 sequence (DNA): TGTGCCAGCAGCCTAGCGGGAGGGCCTTACGAGCAGTACTTC.